A single sample is the source of the 27 T cell receptor beta chains below, sequenced in a study of shared T cell receptors in the human thymus. The data were produced by immunoSEQ multiplex PCR, yet TCRdb's version contains in-frame clones alone and is incomplete. Of hundreds of thousands of clones listed, 70% to 90% are singletons. In addition, the sample was reused for a study of human thymus T cells.

Sequencing input: thymocytes. The receptor set was obtained from a girl less than two years old with a congenital heart defect.

This chain links TRBV27 with TRBJ2-7, with D possibly being TRBD2 (6 bases). Deletions cut 5 bases from V and 6 bases from J, with 17 bases between. CDR1 and CDR2 (germline): MNHEY, SMNVEV (reference sequence). The CDR3 sequence is 14 residues long. The chain's CDR3 is CASSPQDYPFEQYF. CDR3 sequence (DNA): TGTGCCAGCAGTCCCCAGGACTACCCCTTCGAGCAGTACTTC.

This chain links TRBV7-9 with TRBJ1-1; tentatively, D is TRBD1 (5 bases). V was shortened by 6 bases and J by 13 bases, with 21 bases between the two germline ends. Per germline, CDR1 SEHNR and CDR2 FQNEAQ (reference sequence). The CDR3 contains 13 residues. Written as DNA, the CDR3 is TGTGCCAGCAGTCCAAGCGGGACTCGCCCGGGTTTCTTT. Amino acid sequence: CASSPSGTRPGFF.

The chain uses TRBV27 and TRBJ2-1; 9 bases agree with TRBD2. V trimming: 6 bases; J trimming: 6 bases; junction bases outside the gene matches: 6. Germline V gene sequence: CDR1 MNHEY, CDR2 SMNVEV (reference sequence). This CDR3 has 14 amino acids. The CDR3 reads CASRRRGGRNEQFF. The CDR3 DNA sequence: TGTGCCAGCAGACGGCGGGGGGGCCGCAATGAGCAGTTCTTC.

The chain has TRBV5-5 and TRBJ1-2; 7 bases agree with TRBD1. The germline CDR1 and CDR2 sequences are SGHKS and YYEKEE (reference sequence). V was pared by 2 bases and J by 7 bases, with 5 bases of the junction left unmatched. This CDR3 spans 13 amino acids. CDR3 nucleotide sequence: TGTGCCAGCAGCTTCAGGGGGTTGTGTGGCTACACCTTC. Protein: CASSFRGLCGYTF. Full variable domain (remainder filled in from reference TRBV5-5 and TRBJ1-2): DAGVTQSPTHLIKTRGQQVTLRCSPISGHKSVSWYQQVLGQGPQFIFQYYEKEERGRGNFPDRFSARQFPNYSSELNVNALLLGDSALYLCASSFRGLCGYTFGSGTRLTVV.

J is TRBJ2-7 and V is TRBV5-1, with TRBD1 as a possible D gene (5 bases). Trimming pared 0 bases from V and 3 bases from J, leaving 19 bases between. Per germline, CDR1 SGHRS and CDR2 YFSETQ. CDR3 length equals 17 residues. This chain's CDR3 is CASSLAQGVPTLYEQYF. In nucleotides, the CDR3 is TGCGCCAGCAGCTTGGCCCAGGGTGTACCTACCCTCTACGAGCAGTACTTC.

This chain connects TRBV4-2 to TRBJ1-1, with D uncertain. The V end was cut by 4 bases, the J end by 4 bases, with 10 bases between. From germline, CDR1 is LGHNA and CDR2 YNFKEQ. The CDR3 runs 13 residues. The CDR3 protein is CASSPLRSTEAFF. In nucleotides, the CDR3 is TGTGCCAGCAGCCCCCTGAGGAGCACTGAAGCTTTCTTT.

As regards this clone: This same CDR3 is encoded by further DNA sequences in the sample. The chain links TRBV5-1 to TRBJ2-5; a weak D match, TRBD1 (5 bases). Between the trimmed V and J ends, which lost 0 bases and 4 bases, there was a span of 7 bases. Germline V gives CDR1 SGHRS, CDR2 YFSETQ. The CDR3 extends over 13 amino acids. CDR3 nucleotide sequence: TGCGCCAGCAGCTTGGCTAGGGGAGAGACCCAGTACTTC. This sequence encodes CASSLARGETQYF.

The rearrangement uses TRBV19 and TRBJ2-7, with 7 bases fitting TRBD1. After removal of 1 base from V and 4 bases from J, the junction contained 4 bases not matched to a gene. Looked up from germline, CDR1 is LNHDA and CDR2 is SQIVND (reference sequence). This CDR3 is 14 amino acids long. The CDR3 nucleotides read TGTGCCAGTAGTATAGTAGGGACAGAGTACGAGCAGTACTTC. Protein: CASSIVGTEYEQYF.

The chain combines TRBV7-6 with TRBJ2-3; 9 bases match TRBD2. V lost 1 base and J lost 2; bases outside the gene matches: 4. The CDR3 spans 16 residues. Germline V lookup: CDR1 SGHVS, CDR2 FNYEAQ. CDR3 bases: TGTGCCAGCAGCTTAGAGGCGGGGGGGCCCACAGATACGCAGTATTTT. This codes for CASSLEAGGPTDTQYF.

The chain has TRBV4-3 and TRBJ1-2; a possible D gene is TRBD1 (5 bases). Germline CDR1 reads LGHNA; CDR2 reads YSLEER. V shed 1 base and J shed 6 bases, with 24 bases lying between them. This CDR3 is 18 amino acids long. The CDR3 is CASSQGVRQGIGSDGYTF. The CDR3 nucleotides are TGCGCCAGCAGCCAAGGTGTACGCCAGGGTATCGGGTCGGATGGCTACACCTTC.

The chain links TRBV10-3 to TRBJ2-1, with D tentatively TRBD2 (5 bases). The V and J ends lost 0 bases and 6 bases respectively, with 15 bases between them. Germline values: CDR1 ENHRY, CDR2 SYGVKD. The CDR3 totals 16 residues. This chain's CDR3 is CAISESAGSGGNEQFF. As DNA, the CDR3 is TGTGCCATCAGTGAGTCCGCGGGCTCCGGAGGCAATGAGCAGTTCTTC.

The chain has TRBV5-6 and TRBJ1-4, with 7 bases lining up with TRBD1. J lost 8 bases, V lost 1 base, and 14 bases had no gene match. Germline values: CDR1 SGHDT, CDR2 YYEEEE. The CDR3 extends over 17 amino acids. The CDR3 spells CASSLTAPGGLGEKLFF. The CDR3 coding sequence is TGTGCCAGCAGCTTGACAGCACCAGGGGGATTAGGGGAAAAACTGTTTTTT.

This clone has more than one count but fewer than ten. This chain links TRBV27 with TRBJ1-1, with D perhaps matching TRBD1 (6 bases). The CDR3 length is 21 residues. Trimming took 5 bases from V and 0 from J, leaving 31 bases between them. CDR1 MNHEY and CDR2 SMNVEV come from the germline V gene (reference sequence). The CDR3 bases are TGTGCCAGCAGTCCCACCCAGGGGTACCCGGGACGTAATACAATGAACACTGAAGCTTTCTTT. This sequence encodes CASSPTQGYPGRNTMNTEAFF.

This clone was found once. The V and J genes are TRBV5-5 and TRBJ1-1, with D possibly being TRBD1 (5 bases). V shed 1 base and J shed 0 bases, with 13 bases lying between them. Germline V lookup: CDR1 SGHKS, CDR2 YYEKEE (reference sequence). This CDR3 comprises 16 residues. CDR3 in DNA: TGTGCCAGCAGCTTGCTTGTGGGGGGTATGAACACTGAAGCTTTCTTT. Amino acid sequence: CASSLLVGGMNTEAFF.

The rearrangement joins TRBV15 to TRBJ2-5, with TRBD1 identical over 7 bases. CDR1 and CDR2 (germline): LNHNV, YYDKDF (reference sequence). The ends lost 0 bases at V and 3 bases at J; junction bases unmatched: 7. This CDR3 contains 16 residues. The DNA of the CDR3 is TGTGCCACCAGCAGAGATGTCTCCGGGACAGAAGAGACCCAGTACTTC. It is translated as CATSRDVSGTEETQYF.

The V gene is TRBV19, the J gene TRBJ2-1; D is uncertain. Looked up from germline, CDR1 is LNHDA and CDR2 is SQIVND (reference sequence). The CDR3 is 11 amino acids. The V end was cut by 7 bases, the J end by 4 bases, with 5 bases between. CDR3 sequence (DNA): TGTGCCAGTATTAATTACAATGAGCAGTTCTTC. Amino acid sequence: CASINYNEQFF.

V usage is TRBV10-2 and J usage is TRBJ1-6; D unresolved. Trimming removed 3 bases at V and 4 bases at J, with 10 bases between. Germline CDR1 is WSHSY and CDR2 is SAAADI. This CDR3 is 15 amino acids long. CDR3 coding DNA: TGCGCCAGCAGTGAAAACAGCCCGTATAATTCACCCCTCCACTTT. Its protein is CASSENSPYNSPLHF.

The gene calls are TRBV7-9 and TRBJ1-1, with D uncertain. The CDR3 is 14 amino acids. In germline, CDR1 is SEHNR, CDR2 FQNEAQ (reference sequence). With 1 base removed from V and 4 bases from J, the gap between germline ends came to 10 bases. The CDR3 DNA reads TGTGCCAGCAGCTTAGGCGAGGGAGGCACTGAAGCTTTCTTT. Its translation: CASSLGEGGTEAFF.

The J gene is TRBJ1-5, the V gene TRBV6-5; D might be TRBD1 (6 bases). The germline V and J ends were trimmed by 6 bases and 7 bases, with 13 bases remaining between them. Germline V gene lookup returns CDR1 MNHEY and CDR2 SVGAGI. The CDR3 loop spans 13 amino acids. Here the CDR3 reads CASRGGGRQPQHF. Written as DNA, the CDR3 is TGTGCCAGCAGAGGGGGGGGCAGGCAGCCCCAGCATTTT.

The chain has TRBV4-1 and TRBJ2-3; TRBD2 aligns across 7 bases. Germline V gives CDR1 MGHRA, CDR2 YSYEKL. The CDR3 sequence is 17 residues long. With 4 bases clipped from V and 5 bases from J, the junction kept 15 bases outside the gene matches. CDR3 in amino acids: CASSRKEPGGSLDTQYF. In DNA, the CDR3 is TGCGCCAGCAGCCGAAAAGAACCCGGGGGGTCATTAGATACGCAGTATTTT.

On this clone itself: Within the sample, other DNA sequences also encode this same CDR3. The genes are TRBV19 and TRBJ1-2; the D gene is possibly TRBD1 (6 bases). Between the trimmed V and J ends, which lost 5 bases and 0 bases, there was a span of 10 bases. This CDR3 has 14 residues. The germline gives CDR1 LNHDA, CDR2 SQIVND (reference sequence). CDR3 region: CASSPRTANYGYTF. As DNA, the CDR3 is TGTGCCAGTAGTCCGAGGACAGCTAACTATGGCTACACCTTC.

This clone was recorded a few times. CDR3 DNA: TGCGCCAGCAGCTTAGACAGGGAGAACACTGAAGCTTTCTTT. Its translation is CASSLDRENTEAFF. V usage is TRBV5-1 and J usage is TRBJ1-1; 7 nucleotides match TRBD1. The CDR3 runs to 14 residues. Germline values: CDR1 SGHRS, CDR2 YFSETQ. Trimming removed 2 bases from V and 1 base from J; junction bases left unmatched: 2.

The rearrangement links TRBV9 to TRBJ1-1, with D uncertain. The CDR3 runs to 14 residues. V dropped 4 bases and J dropped 2 bases, with 12 bases sitting between them. CDR1 and CDR2 from the germline V gene are SGDLS and YYNGEE. CDR3 amino acids: CASSPRTHNTEAFF. The CDR3 bases are TGTGCCAGCAGCCCCAGGACTCATAACACTGAAGCTTTCTTT.

This chain uses TRBV5-8 with TRBJ1-1; 7 bases agree with TRBD1. Looked up from germline, CDR1 is SGHTS and CDR2 is YDEGEE. The V and J ends lost 0 bases and 2 bases, in that order; junction bases with no gene match: 7. This CDR3 is built from 16 residues. The CDR3, as DNA: TGTGCCAGCAGCTTGGCCACGACAGGGCGAAACACTGAAGCTTTCTTT. It is translated as CASSLATTGRNTEAFF.

The chain uses TRBV5-5 and TRBJ2-3; 10 nucleotides align to TRBD1. J gave up 6 bases and V 4 bases, and 11 bases lay outside the gene matches. The CDR3 covers 16 residues. Germline V gene data show CDR1 as SGHKS and CDR2 as YYEKEE (reference sequence). CDR3 protein: CASSATGQGLADTQYF. The CDR3 bases are TGTGCCAGCAGCGCCACGGGACAGGGGCTCGCGGATACGCAGTATTTT. Full variable domain (rest looked up from reference TRBV5-5 and TRBJ2-3): DAGVTQSPTHLIKTRGQQVTLRCSPISGHKSVSWYQQVLGQGPQFIFQYYEKEERGRGNFPDRFSARQFPNYSSELNVNALLLGDSALYLCASSATGQGLADTQYFGPGTRLTVL.

The chain couples TRBV6-6 to TRBJ2-4; TRBD2 aligns across 12 bases. Germline CDR1 is MNHNY and CDR2 is SVGAGI (reference sequence). CDR3 length: 14 amino acids. J gave up 8 bases and V 4 bases, and 3 bases lay outside the gene matches. CDR3 amino acids: CASSSSGGADIQYF. In DNA, the CDR3 is TGTGCCAGCAGTTCTAGCGGGGGGGCGGACATTCAGTACTTC.

The V and J genes are TRBV30 and TRBJ2-1, with 8 nucleotides matching TRBD2. J was trimmed by 1 base and V by 1 base; bases with no gene match: 9. The CDR3 totals 17 residues. Per germline, CDR1 GTSNPN and CDR2 SVGIG (reference sequence). The CDR3 loop is CAWSESSGGDSYNEQFF. The CDR3 nucleotides read TGTGCCTGGAGTGAGTCGAGCGGGGGTGATTCCTACAATGAGCAGTTCTTC.